The T cell receptor beta chain described here comes from a study of control samples from healthy donors and cancer patients. Assay used: immunoSEQ multiplex PCR; TCRdb lists only in-frame clones, some missing. The sample carries 100,000 to 150,000 clones, about nine tenths recorded once. Per the germline V gene, CDR1 is WNHNN and CDR2 is SYGVQD (reference sequence). This CDR3 contains 16 residues. Losses at the gene ends were 4 bases for V and 2 bases for J; bases not matched to a gene: 10. This sequence joins TRBV10-1 and TRBJ1-1, with TRBD1 identical over 7 bases. Sequencing was carried out using blood. The receptor comes from a man aged 35-49 years in good health. The CDR3 DNA reads as TGCGCCAGCAGTGTAACAGGGGTCCCGGGAAACACTGAAGCTTTCTTT. This codes for CASSVTGVPGNTEAFF.